The rows below give T cell receptor beta chains drawn from one sample of a study of blood T cells in healthy people across ages. TCRdb itself ran the 5' RACE reads through MiXCR, one entry per CDR3 protein. This sample has about 970,000 distinct CDR3 sequences, with 51% found just once. Material: blood. The source of these receptors is a woman in her fifties or sixties in good health. Both conserved end residues are trimmed from each CDR3. Each record gives: CDR3 protein, J gene, V gene.

ASSPGRSDNEQY | - | TRBV13
SVDFRHAQSEREGYEQY | TRBJ2-7 | TRBV29-1
ASSQAGDNYGYT | TRBJ1-2 | TRBV4-1
ASSFSTPGLAGGPQRDMQY | TRBJ2-3 | TRBV12-3/TRBV12-4
ACMQGSNYGYT | TRBJ1-2 | TRBV28
SARRNRDLHSYNEQF | TRBJ2-1 | TRBV20-1
ASSRGQEYEQY | TRBJ2-7 | TRBV27
ASSTPSGTYNEQF | TRBJ2-1 | TRBV7-9
ASSWWDRADGYT | TRBJ1-2 | TRBV5-1
ASSGWVGTDAQY | TRBJ2-3 | TRBV11-2
SAQRGLVGYNEQF | TRBJ2-1 | TRBV20-1
ASSEAGGLGHNEQF | TRBJ2-1 | TRBV7-6
ASSYSDYSYEQY | TRBJ2-7 | TRBV28
ASSVSSSFPYEQY | TRBJ2-7 | TRBV9
ASKGLGYT | TRBJ1-2 | TRBV12-3/TRBV12-4
SARDLAGDTYEQY | TRBJ2-7 | TRBV20-1
ASSLTPAGPKQF | TRBJ2-1 | TRBV12-3/TRBV12-4